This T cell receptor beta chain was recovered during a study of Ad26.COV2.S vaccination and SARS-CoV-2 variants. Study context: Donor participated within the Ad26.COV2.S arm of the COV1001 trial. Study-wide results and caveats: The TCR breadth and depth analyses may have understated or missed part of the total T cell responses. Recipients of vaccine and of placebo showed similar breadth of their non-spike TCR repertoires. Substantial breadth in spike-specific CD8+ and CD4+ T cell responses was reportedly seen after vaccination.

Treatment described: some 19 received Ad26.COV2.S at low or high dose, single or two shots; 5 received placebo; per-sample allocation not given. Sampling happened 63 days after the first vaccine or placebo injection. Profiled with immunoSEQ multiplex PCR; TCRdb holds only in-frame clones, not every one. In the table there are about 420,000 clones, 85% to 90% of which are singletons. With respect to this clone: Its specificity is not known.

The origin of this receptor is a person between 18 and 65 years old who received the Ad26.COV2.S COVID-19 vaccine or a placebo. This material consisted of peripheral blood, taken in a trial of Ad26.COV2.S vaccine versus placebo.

CDR3 DNA sequence: TGTGCCAGCAGCCCTTCGACAGGGCCTCAAGAGACCCAGTACTTC. Residues: CASSPSTGPQETQYF. The gene calls are TRBV7-8 and TRBJ2-5, with 7 bases matching TRBD1. The CDR3 has 15 amino acids. In germline, CDR1 is SGHVS, CDR2 FQNEAQ. Germline trimming cut 5 bases from V and 2 bases from J; bases unmatched to any gene: 8.